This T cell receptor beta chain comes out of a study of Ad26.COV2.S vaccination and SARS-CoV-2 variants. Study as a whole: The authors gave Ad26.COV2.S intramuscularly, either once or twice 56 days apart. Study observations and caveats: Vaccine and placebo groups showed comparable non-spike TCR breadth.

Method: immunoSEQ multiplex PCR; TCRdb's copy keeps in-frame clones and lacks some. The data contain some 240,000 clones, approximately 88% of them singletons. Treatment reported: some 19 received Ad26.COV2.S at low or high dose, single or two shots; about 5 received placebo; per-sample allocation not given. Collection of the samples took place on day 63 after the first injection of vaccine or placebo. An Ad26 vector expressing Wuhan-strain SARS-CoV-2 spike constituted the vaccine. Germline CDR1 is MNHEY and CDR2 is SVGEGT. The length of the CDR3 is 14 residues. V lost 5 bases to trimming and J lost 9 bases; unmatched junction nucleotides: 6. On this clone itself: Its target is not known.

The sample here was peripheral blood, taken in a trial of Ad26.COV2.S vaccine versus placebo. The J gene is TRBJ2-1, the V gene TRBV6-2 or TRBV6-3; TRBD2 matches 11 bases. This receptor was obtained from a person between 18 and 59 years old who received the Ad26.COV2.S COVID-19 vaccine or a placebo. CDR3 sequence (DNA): TGTGCCAGCAGTAATAGCGGGAGGGCCGGTGAGCAGTTCTTC. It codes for CASSNSGRAGEQFF.